The 20 T cell receptor beta chains presented below share a single source sample, sequenced in a study of cytomegalovirus exposure and HLA in healthy donors. PCR used 60 Vbeta primers and 13 Jbeta primers. TCRdb's copy holds only in-frame clones and misses some; the assay was immunoSEQ multiplex PCR. The table includes some 150,000 clones, more than 60% detected once. The sample comprised PBMCs. Source of these receptors: a man aged 40-55 years in good health and CMV-seronegative.

The chain employs TRBV25-1 and TRBJ1-2; unclear D gene. The germline V gene has CDR1 MGHDK and CDR2 SYGVNS. V was pared by 5 bases and J by 7 bases, with 14 bases between. There are 13 residues in the CDR3. The CDR3 protein is CASSSGIRSGYTF. The CDR3 DNA reads TGTGCCAGCAGTAGCGGGATCAGGAGTGGCTACACCTTC.

The rearrangement links TRBV28 to TRBJ1-2; 8 bases map to TRBD1. With V trimmed by 8 bases and J by 8 bases, 10 bases remained unmatched. The CDR3 is made up of 13 amino acids. Germline V gene data show CDR1 as MDHEN and CDR2 as SYDVKM. CDR3 sequence reads: CASRRQGTRGYTF. CDR3 sequence (DNA): TGTGCCAGCCGTAGACAGGGGACGCGGGGCTACACCTTC.

The chain employs TRBV12-5 and TRBJ2-5; the D gene is possibly TRBD2 (6 bases). The CDR3 consists of 13 residues. Germline CDR1 is LGHNT and CDR2 is FRNRAP. The V end was cut by 3 bases, the J end by 4 bases, with 9 bases between. CDR3 nucleotides: TGTGCTAGTGGTTTCGGGGGAGGAGAGACCCAGTACTTC. Translated: CASGFGGGETQYF.

The gene calls are TRBV2 and TRBJ1-1, with 8 bases lining up with TRBD1. CDR1 is SNHLY, CDR2 FYNNEI, per germline. V lost 8 bases and J lost 6; bases outside the gene matches: 11. The CDR3 covers 14 residues. DNA for the CDR3: TGTGCCAGCGCTAGACAGGGGAATGTCCCTGAAGCTTTCTTT. Translating it yields CASARQGNVPEAFF.

CDR3 bases: TGCGCCAGCAGCCAAGATTGGACAGGGTACGATGAAAAACTGTTTTTT. This gives the protein CASSQDWTGYDEKLFF. The chain recombines TRBV4-1 with TRBJ1-4; 8 nucleotides line up with TRBD1. The junction had 6 bases not matched to a gene; V was cut back by 0 bases and J by 6 bases. The CDR3 sequence is 16 residues long. The germline CDR1 and CDR2 sequences are MGHRA and YSYEKL.

This chain connects TRBV7-2 to TRBJ2-5, with 12 bases aligning to TRBD1. Germline loops: CDR1 SGHTA, CDR2 FQGNSA. The junction had 14 bases not matched to a gene; V was cut back by 5 bases and J by 4 bases. The CDR3 has 18 amino acids. DNA of the CDR3: TGTGCCAGCAGCCCGCTGTGGGGGGGGACAGGGGGCTCAGAGACCCAGTACTTC. It codes for CASSPLWGGTGGSETQYF.

The chain links TRBV7-8 to TRBJ2-1; D not resolved. Germline CDR1 reads SGHVS; CDR2 reads FQNEAQ. This CDR3 has 14 amino acids. The germline V and J ends were trimmed by 1 base and 1 base, with 5 bases remaining between them. The CDR3 here is CASSLVNSYNEQFF. CDR3 coding DNA: TGTGCCAGCAGCTTAGTAAATTCCTACAATGAGCAGTTCTTC.

The CDR3, as DNA: TGTGCCAGTAGTACCCTAGCGGGGGGCTGGGAGACCCAGTACTTC. This sequence encodes CASSTLAGGWETQYF. The chain uses TRBV19 and TRBJ2-5, with 11 bases identical to TRBD2. J was trimmed by 5 bases and V by 4 bases; bases with no gene match: 6. Germline V gene data show CDR1 as LNHDA and CDR2 as SQIVND (reference sequence). The CDR3 consists of 15 residues.

The rearrangement joins TRBV4-2 to TRBJ2-1, with 9 bases lining up with TRBD1. This CDR3 contains 18 residues. The V and J ends lost 1 base and 7 bases, in that order; junction bases with no gene match: 14. Germline lookup yields CDR1 LGHNA and CDR2 YNFKEQ. The CDR3 DNA is TGTGCCAGCAGCCAAGCTCCCCCGGGGGACAGGGATAGGAATGAGCAGTTCTTC. It is translated as CASSQAPPGDRDRNEQFF.

The chain couples TRBV5-4 to TRBJ2-5, with 10 bases fitting TRBD1. The DNA end favors TRBJ2-7, so the J call may be wrong. Germline V gene lookup returns CDR1 SGHNT and CDR2 YYREEE (reference sequence). The length of the CDR3 is 15 residues. CDR3 DNA sequence: TGTGCCAGCAGCTTCGGGACAGGGGACTCCTACGAGCAGTACTTC. This encodes CASSFGTGDSYEQYF.

CDR3 loop: CASRQWAGTEAFF. The CDR3 nucleotides are TGTGCCAGCCGACAATGGGCGGGCACTGAAGCTTTCTTT. J is TRBJ1-1 and V is TRBV27; D is uncertain. This CDR3 is 13 amino acids long. The ends were cut back, 8 bases at V and 4 bases at J, with 14 bases in the middle. Germline V gene lookup returns CDR1 MNHEY and CDR2 SMNVEV (reference sequence).

The genes are TRBV6-6 and TRBJ2-7, with D possibly TRBD1 on 5 matching bases. This CDR3 has 13 amino acids. The ends were cut back, 6 bases at V and 7 bases at J, with 16 bases in the middle. Germline V gene data show CDR1 as MNHNY and CDR2 as SVGAGI (reference sequence). CDR3 protein: CASRTGAPPEQYF. As DNA, the CDR3 is TGTGCCAGCAGAACAGGAGCCCCCCCGGAGCAGTACTTC.

The chain is built from TRBV11-2 and TRBJ2-3; weak D call: TRBD1 (5 bases). In germline, CDR1 is SGHAT, CDR2 FQNNGV. The CDR3 loop spans 17 amino acids. Trimming shortened V by 4 bases and J by 0 bases, and 17 bases separated the two germline ends. The CDR3 bases are TGTGCCAGCAGCTCCCGAATGGACCCAGGGAGCACAGATACGCAGTATTTT. Translation: CASSSRMDPGSTDTQYF.

This clone was counted between two and nine times. The chain recombines TRBV5-6 with TRBJ1-3, with 8 bases identical to TRBD1. V lost 4 bases, J lost 4 bases, and 10 bases stayed unmatched. Germline V gives CDR1 SGHDT, CDR2 YYEEEE. The CDR3 sequence is 16 residues long. Here the CDR3 reads CASSIQRQGLGNTIYF. The CDR3 DNA reads TGTGCCAGCAGCATACAACGACAGGGGTTAGGAAACACCATATATTTT.

The chain carries TRBV28 and TRBJ1-6; no reliable D call. The ends were cut back, 4 bases at V and 5 bases at J, with 15 bases in the middle. The CDR3 loop spans 16 amino acids. Germline CDR1 MDHEN, CDR2 SYDVKM. The chain's CDR3 is CASSSHSQMDNSPLHF. The CDR3 DNA sequence: TGTGCCAGCAGTTCTCACAGCCAAATGGATAATTCACCCCTCCACTTT. Looking up the rest from reference TRBV28 and TRBJ1-6 gives the full variable domain: DVKVTQSSRYLVKRTGEKVFLECVQDMDHENMFWYRQDPGLGLRLIYFSYDVKMKEKGDIPEGYSVSREKKERFSLILESASTNQTSMYLCASSSHSQMDNSPLHFGNGTRLTVT.

The rearrangement joins TRBV13 to TRBJ2-1, with a weak D call TRBD1 (5 bases). Trimming removed 0 bases at V and 7 bases at J, with 7 bases between. Germline V gene lookup returns CDR1 PRHDT and CDR2 FYEKMQ (reference sequence). The CDR3 extends over 13 amino acids. The CDR3 sequence: CASSLGKGNEQFF. Here the CDR3 DNA reads TGTGCCAGCAGCTTAGGCAAGGGGAATGAGCAGTTCTTC.

J is TRBJ1-1 and V is TRBV5-1, with 7 bases that match TRBD1. Per germline, CDR1 SGHRS and CDR2 YFSETQ. Unmatched junction bases numbered 2, after V lost 3 bases and J lost 3 bases. CDR3 length: 13 residues. For the CDR3, the DNA is TGCGCCAGCAGCTCCCAGGGGGACACTGAAGCTTTCTTT. Protein product: CASSSQGDTEAFF.

This chain connects TRBV5-8 to TRBJ1-2; 8 bases are shared with TRBD1. This CDR3 spans 12 amino acids. CDR1 SGHTS and CDR2 YDEGEE come from the germline V gene. The J segment lost 12 bases and the V segment lost 3 bases, leaving 7 bases of the junction unmatched. The CDR3 here is CASSSPGQGNTF. The CDR3 nucleotides are TGTGCCAGCAGCTCACCCGGACAGGGAAACACCTTC.

This chain connects TRBV18 to TRBJ1-2, with 8 bases identical to TRBD1. Germline V gene sequence: CDR1 KGHSH, CDR2 LQKENI. The V gene end was trimmed by 9 bases and the J gene end by 3 bases; junction bases not matched to a gene: 6. This CDR3 contains 13 residues. The CDR3 DNA reads TGTGCCAGTTCGGACAGGGCGGACTATGGCTACACCTTC. This gives the protein CASSDRADYGYTF.

This clone turned up a few times. Written as DNA, the CDR3 is TGTGCCAGCAGCTTAGGGCCTTCACCCCTCCACTTT. It is translated as CASSLGPSPLHF. The chain has TRBV7-2 and TRBJ1-6; D uncertain. In germline, CDR1 is SGHTA, CDR2 FQGNSA. This CDR3 has 12 amino acids. Trimming removed 1 base from V and 9 bases from J, with 4 bases in between.